The 20 T cell receptor beta chains reported below all come from one sample, sequenced in a study of T cells in Graves' hyperthyroidism and ophthalmopathy. TCR beta CDR3 region amplification was performed from RNA transcripts. HTBI primers were employed in a first-round RT-PCR of the TCR CDR3. MiXCR, run by TCRdb on the multiplex PCR reads, gives a single entry per CDR3 protein. The profile shows some 620,000 distinct CDR3 sequences, about 17% of them singletons. The source material was blood. Receptors were obtained from a woman between 25 and 40 years old with Graves' hyperthyroidism.

A few counts support this clonotype. The chain uses TRBV6-1 and TRBJ2-1; tentatively, D is TRBD1 (6 bases). The V gene's germline CDR1 is MNHNS and CDR2 SASEGT. Trimming cost V 5 bases and J 5 bases, with 22 bases left between them. This CDR3 spans 17 amino acids. CDR3 amino acids: CASSPPSPVTGDNEQFF. CDR3 coding DNA: TGTGCCAGCAGTCCTCCCTCCCCCGTGACAGGTGACAATGAGCAGTTCTTC.

This clonotype has a handful of counts. CDR3 nucleotide sequence: TGTGCCAGCAGCTTACAGGGAACCACCGGGGAGCTGTTTTTT. This sequence encodes CASSLQGTTGELFF. V gene TRBV7-3 combines with J gene TRBJ2-2; a weak D match, TRBD1 (5 bases). V was shortened by 2 bases and J by 4 bases, with 8 bases between the two germline ends. This CDR3 contains 14 residues. Germline CDR1 reads SGHTA; CDR2 reads FQGTGA.

This clonotype was seen repeatedly, ten times or more. This chain links TRBV7-9 with TRBJ2-1; 8 positions agree with TRBD2. The ends lost 5 bases at V and 2 bases at J; junction bases unmatched: 11. CDR1 is SEHNR, CDR2 FQNEAQ, per germline (reference sequence). The length of the CDR3 is 17 residues. The CDR3 DNA reads TGTGCCAGCAGCGGATATAGCGGGAATAGACCCTACAATGAGCAGTTCTTC. This gives the protein CASSGYSGNRPYNEQFF. Filled out from reference TRBV7-9 and TRBJ2-1, the complete variable domain reads DTGVSQNPRHKITKRGQNVTFRCDPISEHNRLYWYRQTLGQGPEFLTYFQNEAQLEKSRLLSDRFSAERPKGSFSTLEIQRTEQGDSAMYLCASSGYSGNRPYNEQFFGPGTRLTVL.

This clonotype was counted a few times. The V call is TRBV7-9, the J call TRBJ2-1; D ambiguous. This CDR3 spans 13 amino acids. V was pared by 7 bases and J by 6 bases, with 13 bases between. Germline lookup yields CDR1 SEHNR and CDR2 FQNEAQ (reference sequence). The CDR3 nucleotides are TGTGCCAGCACCACGCTCGTTTCCAATGAGCAGTTCTTC. Protein sequence: CASTTLVSNEQFF.

The CDR3 spells CSSRTGTGVPEAFF. The DNA of the CDR3 is TGCAGTTCAAGGACGGGGACAGGGGTTCCTGAAGCTTTCTTT. The chain recombines TRBV20-1 with TRBJ1-1; 10 bases align to TRBD1. Trimming cost V 8 bases and J 6 bases; bases outside gene matches: 12. The CDR3 extends over 14 amino acids. Germline assignment: CDR1 DFQATT and CDR2 SNEGSKA (reference sequence).

The DNA of the CDR3 is TGTGCCAGCAGCTTAGAGACTGGGGCTTGGCGACTGTTTTTT. It is translated as CASSLETGAWRLFF. The chain uses TRBV7-9 and TRBJ1-4; D may be TRBD1 (5 bases). The V end lost 1 base, the J end lost 13 bases, and 16 bases lay between the germline ends. The length of the CDR3 is 14 residues. Per germline, CDR1 SEHNR and CDR2 FQNEAQ (reference sequence).

This clonotype was detected ten times or more. For the CDR3, the DNA is TGTGCCAGCAGTGAGAGCGGGAGGCTCGGGGAGCTGTTTTTT. Its translation: CASSESGRLGELFF. This rearrangement joins TRBV2 to TRBJ2-2, with 9 bases that match TRBD2. From germline, CDR1 is SNHLY and CDR2 FYNNEI. The trim removed 3 bases at V and 7 bases at J, leaving 3 bases unmatched. This CDR3 contains 14 residues.

In this sample, this clonotype turned up many times. The chain employs TRBV20-1 and TRBJ2-5, with TRBD1 matching over 9 bases. Trimming removed 5 bases from V and 5 bases from J; junction bases left unmatched: 9. The CDR3 contains 14 residues. Germline CDR1 DFQATT, CDR2 SNEGSKA (reference sequence). CDR3 DNA: TGCAGTGCTGGATTGACAGGGGGTAGGGAGACCCAGTACTTC. The encoded protein is CSAGLTGGRETQYF.

Ten or more counts support this clonotype. The CDR3 here is CSVRTGGYEQYF. CDR3 bases: TGCAGCGTGAGGACAGGGGGGTACGAGCAGTACTTC. The rearrangement joins TRBV29-1 to TRBJ2-7; 10 bases map to TRBD1. The CDR3 totals 12 residues. V lost 6 bases to trimming and J lost 4 bases; unmatched junction nucleotides: 3. CDR1 and CDR2 (germline): SQVTM, ANQGSEA.

V usage is TRBV20-1 and J usage is TRBJ2-1; D call uncertain. Germline CDR1 is DFQATT and CDR2 is SNEGSKA (reference sequence). The CDR3 is made up of 12 amino acids. Trimming removed 5 bases at V and 8 bases at J, with 13 bases between. The DNA of the CDR3 is TGCAGTGCTCACCTGGGGTCCTATGAGCAGTTCTTC. It specifies CSAHLGSYEQFF.

The chain employs TRBV5-1 and TRBJ1-1, with unresolved D. The germline V and J ends were trimmed by 0 bases and 5 bases, with 11 bases remaining between them. The germline V gene encodes CDR1 SGHRS and CDR2 YFSETQ. This CDR3 spans 14 amino acids. CDR3 region: CASSLGWEVTEAFF. DNA of the CDR3: TGCGCCAGCAGCTTGGGGTGGGAGGTTACTGAAGCTTTCTTT.

This clonotype turned up a few times. The CDR3 protein is CASSVRGSPYNEQFF. The CDR3 nucleotides read TGTGCCAGCAGTGTACGAGGGAGCCCATACAATGAGCAGTTCTTC. The chain uses TRBV6-1 and TRBJ2-1; tentative D call: TRBD2 (5 bases). The CDR3 length is 15 residues. The ends were cut back, 4 bases at V and 4 bases at J, with 14 bases in the middle. The germline CDR1 and CDR2 sequences are MNHNS and SASEGT.

This clonotype was counted ten times or more. The gene calls are TRBV7-9 and TRBJ2-1; D possibly corresponds to TRBD2 (5 bases). V lost 2 bases, J lost 2 bases, and 10 bases lay in between. Germline CDR1 is SEHNR and CDR2 is FQNEAQ (reference sequence). CDR3 length: 15 residues. The CDR3 DNA follows: TGTGCCAGCAGCTTACCAGCGGTGACCTACAATGAGCAGTTCTTC. It translates to CASSLPAVTYNEQFF. Full variable domain (missing parts from reference TRBV7-9 and TRBJ2-1): DTGVSQNPRHKITKRGQNVTFRCDPISEHNRLYWYRQTLGQGPEFLTYFQNEAQLEKSRLLSDRFSAERPKGSFSTLEIQRTEQGDSAMYLCASSLPAVTYNEQFFGPGTRLTVL.

This clonotype was picked up many times. CDR3 residues: CASSFGSGELFF. The CDR3 DNA reads TGTGCCAGCAGTTTCGGGTCCGGGGAGCTGTTTTTT. The chain combines TRBV28 with TRBJ2-2, with unresolved D. V dropped 3 bases and J dropped 6 bases, with 5 bases sitting between them. The CDR3 is 12 amino acids. Looked up from germline, CDR1 is MDHEN and CDR2 is SYDVKM.

This chain joins TRBV3-1 and TRBJ2-7; 7 bases match TRBD2. CDR1 is LGHDT, CDR2 YNNKEL, per germline (reference sequence). J was trimmed by 0 bases and V by 4 bases; bases with no gene match: 6. There are 15 residues in the CDR3. CDR3 DNA sequence: TGTGCCAGCAGCCGAACTAGCGTTAGCTCCTACGAGCAGTACTTC. This translates into CASSRTSVSSYEQYF.

This clonotype was observed a few times. The chain links TRBV24-1 to TRBJ2-3; no definite D call. The CDR3 loop spans 16 amino acids. Germline V CDR1 and CDR2: KGHDR, SFDVKD. The V end lost 2 bases, the J end lost 0 bases, and 11 bases lay between the germline ends. CDR3 in DNA: TGTGCCACCAGTGATTATAGACAATTTAGCACAGATACGCAGTATTTT. Translation: CATSDYRQFSTDTQYF.

This clonotype was detected many times. The chain has TRBV11-3 and TRBJ2-4; no clear D gene. Trimming removed 4 bases at V and 8 bases at J, with 9 bases between. CDR3 size: 12 residues. Germline V gives CDR1 SGHNT, CDR2 YENEEA. The CDR3 sequence: CASSSGPDIQYF. The CDR3 bases are TGTGCCAGCAGCTCCGGACCAGACATTCAGTACTTC. The full variable domain, rest sourced from reference TRBV11-3 and TRBJ2-4, is EAGVVQSPRYKIIEKKQPVAFWCNPISGHNTLYWYLQNLGQGPELLIRYENEEAVDDSQLPKDRFSAERLKGVDSTLKIQPAELGDSAVYLCASSSGPDIQYFGAGTRLSVL.

This clonotype was seen repeatedly, ten times or more. J is TRBJ2-1 and V is TRBV2; 13 nucleotides line up with TRBD2. The CDR3 is made up of 15 amino acids. The V and J ends lost 5 bases and 5 bases, in that order; junction bases with no gene match: 3. Germline values: CDR1 SNHLY, CDR2 FYNNEI. The CDR3 loop is CASSRLAGGNNEQFF. CDR3 bases: TGTGCCAGCAGTAGACTAGCGGGAGGAAACAATGAGCAGTTCTTC.

V usage is TRBV5-1 and J usage is TRBJ1-1; D gene unclear. The CDR3 loop spans 14 amino acids. The germline gives CDR1 SGHRS, CDR2 YFSETQ. With 0 bases removed from V and 5 bases from J, the gap between germline ends came to 11 bases. Written as DNA, the CDR3 is TGCGCCAGCAGCTTGGGGTCCGCAGAGACTGAAGCTTTCTTT. It yields the protein CASSLGSAETEAFF.

This clonotype was seen at least ten times. The chain carries TRBV28 and TRBJ2-1, with TRBD1 matching 8 bases. The V segment lost 3 bases and the J segment 4 bases; nucleotides outside the gene matches: 11. Per germline, CDR1 MDHEN and CDR2 SYDVKM. The CDR3 is made up of 17 amino acids. The CDR3 loop is CASSFPKTGVGYNEQFF. The CDR3 DNA is TGTGCCAGCAGTTTCCCTAAGACAGGGGTTGGTTACAATGAGCAGTTCTTC.